Shown below are 24 T cell receptor beta chains from a single sample sequenced in a study of T-cell memory formation after mild COVID-19. TCRdb recomputed calls from the 5' RACE reads with MiXCR, one row per CDR3 protein. Of 150,000 to 200,000 distinct CDR3 sequences in the sample, around 10% are singletons; the top ten hold approximately 3.4%. The sequencing input was PBMCs or a T cell subset sorted from them (not recorded which). These receptors were taken from a man younger than 30 who had mild COVID-19 (a few samples of this study predate the infection). Cell type and time point are not known.

V usage is TRBV12-3 or TRBV12-4 and J usage is TRBJ1-5; D not resolved. The ends were cut back, 7 bases at V and 5 bases at J, with 15 bases in the middle. The CDR3 sequence is 14 residues long. The CDR3 region is CASTRAGNYQPQHF. In nucleotides, the CDR3 is TGTGCCAGCACGCGCGCCGGGAACTATCAGCCCCAGCATTTT.

The chain employs TRBV6-2 or TRBV6-3 and TRBJ2-7, with D possibly matching TRBD2 (7 bases). This CDR3 has 15 amino acids. The V end lost 5 bases, the J end lost 2 bases, and 16 bases lay between the germline ends. Germline-derived CDR1 and CDR2 are MNHEY and SVGEGT. The CDR3 DNA follows: TGTGCCAGCAGTCTCCTCGGCGGGGGCCCCTACGAGCAGTACTTC. Translated, it gives CASSLLGGGPYEQYF.

V gene TRBV7-2 combines with J gene TRBJ1-4; D is perhaps TRBD1 (6 bases). Deletions cut 4 bases from V and 8 bases from J, with 20 bases between. This CDR3 region has 16 residues. CDR1 SGHTA and CDR2 FQGNSA come from the germline V gene. The CDR3 nucleotides are TGTGCCAGCAGCTCCCCTTTGGGGGGGGCCCGCGAAAAACTGTTTTTT. Encoded protein: CASSSPLGGAREKLFF.

V usage is TRBV9 and J usage is TRBJ2-1; D perhaps matches TRBD2 (6 bases). The germline CDR1 and CDR2 sequences are SGDLS and YYNGEE. V lost 4 bases and J 6 bases, leaving 17 bases between the germline ends. The CDR3 has 15 amino acids. The CDR3 nucleotides read TGTGCCAGCAGCCCCCGCGGGGCCCCCCTCAATGAGCAGTTCTTC. This encodes CASSPRGAPLNEQFF.

This clonotype was observed a few times. The V and J genes are TRBV7-6 and TRBJ2-1; D is uncertain. Germline V lookup: CDR1 SGHVS, CDR2 FNYEAQ. This CDR3 contains 14 residues. The V end was cut by 2 bases, the J end by 7 bases, with 12 bases between. The CDR3 DNA is TGTGCCAGCAGCTTAACCTCTGCCGGGAATGAGCAGTTCTTC. Its translation: CASSLTSAGNEQFF.

This chain connects TRBV12-3 or TRBV12-4 to TRBJ1-4; 9 nucleotides line up with TRBD1. J gave up 7 bases and V 1 base, and 7 bases lay outside the gene matches. The CDR3 length is 16 residues. CDR3 DNA sequence: TGTGCCAGCAGTTTAGGGCCCGGGACAGGGAGTGAAAAACTGTTTTTT. Protein product: CASSLGPGTGSEKLFF.

In its sample, this clonotype was seen a few times. V usage is TRBV20-1 and J usage is TRBJ2-6; D gene ambiguous. Between the trimmed V and J ends, which lost 5 bases and 1 base, there was a span of 12 bases. Germline CDR1 DFQATT, CDR2 SNEGSKA (reference sequence). This CDR3 region has 15 residues. CDR3 coding DNA: TGCAGTGCTCCCCCCCTGAGTTCTGGGGCCAACGTCCTGACTTTC. Translation gives CSAPPLSSGANVLTF.

This clonotype was counted only a few times. The CDR3 nucleotides read TGCGCCAGCAGCTTTGACAGGGCGGGAGAGACCCAGTACTTC. As protein: CASSFDRAGETQYF. The V call is TRBV5-1, the J call TRBJ2-5, with 7 bases lining up with TRBD1. CDR1 is SGHRS, CDR2 YFSETQ, per germline. Germline trimming cut 2 bases from V and 4 bases from J; bases unmatched to any gene: 5. The CDR3 runs 14 residues.

Ten or more counts support this clonotype. The chain couples TRBV7-2 to TRBJ1-2, with TRBD1 as a possible D gene (5 bases). The germline V gene encodes CDR1 SGHTA and CDR2 FQGNSA. The CDR3 sequence is 13 residues long. Trimming pared 6 bases from V and 5 bases from J, leaving 13 bases between. The chain's CDR3 is CASSSRQPYGYTF. CDR3 DNA sequence: TGTGCCAGCAGTTCCCGACAGCCTTATGGCTACACCTTC.

CDR3 DNA: TGTGCCAGCAGCACCGAGATCTCTGGGGCCAACGTCCTGACTTTC. Translating it yields CASSTEISGANVLTF. This chain links TRBV7-2 with TRBJ2-6; no clear D gene. From germline, CDR1 is SGHTA and CDR2 FQGNSA. The CDR3 is made up of 15 amino acids. Trimming took 5 bases from V and 0 from J, leaving 8 bases between them.

The V gene is TRBV7-9, the J gene TRBJ1-1; D not resolved. This CDR3 is built from 14 residues. Germline V gives CDR1 SEHNR, CDR2 FQNEAQ (reference sequence). The ends were cut back, 2 bases at V and 4 bases at J, with 11 bases in the middle. In nucleotides, the CDR3 is TGTGCCAGCAGCTTATTAGAAGTTGGCACTGAAGCTTTCTTT. It specifies CASSLLEVGTEAFF.

This chain joins TRBV7-3 and TRBJ2-3; the D is unclear. This CDR3 contains 13 residues. Germline V gene data show CDR1 as SGHTA and CDR2 as FQGTGA. Trimming shortened V by 0 bases and J by 9 bases, and 10 bases separated the two germline ends. As DNA, the CDR3 is TGTGCCAGCAGCTTAACGCCTCGTATGACGCAGTATTTT. Translated, it gives CASSLTPRMTQYF. Complete variable domain (other parts from reference TRBV7-3 and TRBJ2-3): GAGVSQTPSNKVTEKGKYVELRCDPISGHTALYWYRQSLGQGPEFLIYFQGTGAADDSGLPNDRFFAVRPEGSVSTLKIQRTERGDSAVYLCASSLTPRMTQYFGPGTRLTVL.

This clonotype was seen a handful of times. V is TRBV6-2 or TRBV6-3 and J is TRBJ1-1, with D possibly matching TRBD1 (6 bases). Germline CDR1 and CDR2: MNHEY and SVGEGT. The CDR3 covers 16 residues. Trimming cost V 2 bases and J 2 bases, with 15 bases left between them. The CDR3 region has the DNA TGTGCCAGCAGTTACGCGGACAGTCTCCCTAACACTGAAGCTTTCTTT. Its translation is CASSYADSLPNTEAFF.

This clonotype came up many times. The chain joins TRBV29-1 to TRBJ2-5; 8 bases are shared with TRBD2. Germline CDR1 and CDR2: SQVTM and ANQGSEA. V was pared by 6 bases and J by 4 bases, with 10 bases of the junction left unmatched. CDR3 length: 14 residues. The CDR3 DNA follows: TGCAGCGTGGGGAGCCAGCGGGGGATAGAGACCCAGTACTTC. Encoded protein: CSVGSQRGIETQYF.

This clonotype was seen only a few times. This rearrangement joins TRBV20-1 to TRBJ2-3; 9 bases align to TRBD1. The germline gives CDR1 DFQATT, CDR2 SNEGSKA (reference sequence). Losses at the gene ends were 3 bases for V and 3 bases for J; bases not matched to a gene: 4. The CDR3 has 14 residues. Here the CDR3 reads CSARRTGVTDTQYF. CDR3 sequence (DNA): TGCAGTGCTAGGAGGACAGGGGTTACAGATACGCAGTATTTT.

This sequence joins TRBV4-2 and TRBJ2-5; 10 nucleotides line up with TRBD2. After removal of 4 bases from V and 4 bases from J, the junction contained 3 bases not matched to a gene. Germline V lookup: CDR1 LGHNA, CDR2 YNFKEQ. The CDR3 runs 14 residues. The chain's CDR3 is CASSPSGRGETQYF. The CDR3 coding sequence is TGTGCCAGCAGCCCGAGCGGGAGGGGAGAGACCCAGTACTTC.

A few counts support this clonotype. This chain joins TRBV10-2 and TRBJ1-2, with D hard to call. The V end lost 3 bases, the J end lost 3 bases, and 2 bases lay between the germline ends. This CDR3 is 11 amino acids long. Germline V lookup: CDR1 WSHSY, CDR2 SAAADI. The CDR3 protein is CASSDDYGYTF. The CDR3 DNA follows: TGCGCCAGCAGTGATGACTATGGCTACACCTTC.

This sequence joins TRBV6-5 and TRBJ2-3; the match to TRBD2 covers 8 bases. Trimming removed 0 bases from V and 4 bases from J; junction bases left unmatched: 6. CDR1 and CDR2 from the germline V gene are MNHEY and SVGAGI. The CDR3 contains 16 residues. In nucleotides, the CDR3 is TGTGCCAGCAGTTACTCGGGGCGGGGGGAGGCAGATACGCAGTATTTT. Translating it yields CASSYSGRGEADTQYF.

This clonotype has a handful of counts. The chain has TRBV2 and TRBJ1-1; D is possibly TRBD1 (6 bases). Germline V gene sequence: CDR1 SNHLY, CDR2 FYNNEI. The CDR3 has 12 residues. Trimming removed 6 bases at V and 6 bases at J, with 11 bases between. As DNA, the CDR3 is TGTGCCAGCAGGGGTCCAGGGGCTGAAGCTTTCTTT. As protein: CASRGPGAEAFF.

This chain links TRBV5-1 with TRBJ2-1; 9 positions agree with TRBD2. The CDR3 sequence is 19 residues long. The V gene's germline CDR1 is SGHRS and CDR2 YFSETQ. V lost 0 bases and J lost 4; bases outside the gene matches: 14. CDR3 coding DNA: TGCGCCAGCAGCTTGGGATATGGGTCTGCGGGGGGGCGATACAATGAGCAGTTCTTC. Protein product: CASSLGYGSAGGRYNEQFF.

This clonotype appeared a few times. The genes are TRBV29-1 and TRBJ2-4; D remains ambiguous. The CDR3 consists of 13 residues. The V end was cut by 4 bases, the J end by 0 bases, with 7 bases between. Germline V gene sequence: CDR1 SQVTM, CDR2 ANQGSEA. For the CDR3, the DNA is TGCAGCGTTGCGGGCCTAGCCAAAAACATTCAGTACTTC. This translates into CSVAGLAKNIQYF.

The sample holds a few counts of this clonotype. CDR3 in DNA: TGTGCCAGCAGTCTACTACCGGGACAGGAAGCTTTCTTT. As protein: CASSLLPGQEAFF. The chain has TRBV28 and TRBJ1-1; 7 bases agree with TRBD1. This CDR3 contains 13 residues. J gave up 8 bases and V 5 bases, and 8 bases lay outside the gene matches. Germline V gene sequence: CDR1 MDHEN, CDR2 SYDVKM.

This clonotype was seen ten or more times. This chain connects TRBV7-2 to TRBJ2-3; possible D gene TRBD2, 6 bases. The CDR3 covers 14 residues. The V and J ends lost 5 bases and 0 bases respectively, with 9 bases between them. The V gene's germline CDR1 is SGHTA and CDR2 FQGNSA. DNA for the CDR3: TGTGCCAGCAGCCCGGGACTCAGCACAGATACGCAGTATTTT. Protein: CASSPGLSTDTQYF.

This clonotype was observed a handful of times. The chain carries TRBV25-1 and TRBJ1-1; D is possibly TRBD1 (5 bases). The CDR3 is 12 residues long. V was trimmed by 2 bases and J by 5 bases, leaving 6 bases between them. The germline V gene has CDR1 MGHDK and CDR2 SYGVNS. The CDR3 DNA reads TGTGCCAGCAGTGAACAGGGAACTGAAGCTTTCTTT. Protein product: CASSEQGTEAFF.